The clone carrying this TCR beta chain was seen repeatedly, ten times or more. What it recognizes is unknown. Disease in donors with ophthalmopathy had moderate-to-severe activity, CAS ≥3, NOSPECS ≥4 and under 3 months' duration. Amplified material comprised TCR beta CDR3 regions derived from RNA transcripts. An opening RT-PCR round employed HTBI primers and preceded a second-round multiplex PCR. TCRdb itself ran the multiplex PCR reads through MiXCR, one entry per CDR3 protein. The table has about 220,000 distinct CDR3 sequences, approximately 21% seen once. The sample is drawn from a study of Graves' ophthalmopathy and Graves' hyperthyroidism. Points from the study as a whole: The authors also found most expanded thyroid clonotypes above 0.001 frequency in blood.

Trimming removed 0 bases from V and 5 bases from J; junction bases left unmatched: 1. The CDR3 loop spans 14 amino acids. Germline-derived CDR1 and CDR2 are ENHRY and SYGVKD. V and J are TRBV10-3 and TRBJ2-5; 9 nucleotides match TRBD2. The sample comprised peripheral blood. This clonotype was obtained from a woman between 50 and 59 years old with Graves' ophthalmopathy. Here the CDR3 reads CAISESTSGETQYF. The CDR3 DNA is TGTGCCATCAGTGAGTCTACTAGCGGGGAGACCCAGTACTTC.